This entry concerns a single T cell receptor (beta chain). The V gene's germline CDR1 is LNHDA and CDR2 SQIVND (reference sequence). The V and J ends lost 9 bases and 7 bases, in that order; junction bases with no gene match: 6. The CDR3 consists of 13 residues. The method was immunoSEQ multiplex PCR; TCRdb's version includes in-frame clones alone and lacks a portion of them. Of some 170,000 clones listed, approximately 94% are singletons. The data were obtained in a study of control samples from healthy donors and cancer patients. Sequenced input: PBMCs. The chain has TRBV19 and TRBJ1-6, with 7 bases lining up with TRBD1. The receptor was derived from a man in his sixties with colorectal cancer. CDR3 region: CASRQGRNSPLHF. DNA for the CDR3: TGTGCCAGCCGACAGGGAAGGAATTCACCCCTCCACTTT.